This T cell receptor beta chain appears in the sequencing data of a study of T cell responses to AZD1222 COVID-19 vaccine. The CDR3 consists of 13 residues. The V gene lost 0 bases and the J gene lost 4 bases, with 7 bases spanning the gap. Germline CDR1 reads SGHRS; CDR2 reads YFSETQ. Sequencing used immunoSEQ multiplex PCR; TCRdb keeps in-frame clones, though not all of them. This table holds 70,000 to 90,000 clones, around 86% found once. Specimen: peripheral blood, collected 28 days after the second AZD1222 dose. The V gene is TRBV5-1, the J gene TRBJ1-1, with a possible D match to TRBD1 (5 bases). The TCR originated in an adult who received the AZD1222 COVID-19 vaccine. The CDR3: CASSLGRGTEAFF. Written as DNA, the CDR3 is TGCGCCAGCAGCTTGGGTAGGGGCACTGAAGCTTTCTTT.